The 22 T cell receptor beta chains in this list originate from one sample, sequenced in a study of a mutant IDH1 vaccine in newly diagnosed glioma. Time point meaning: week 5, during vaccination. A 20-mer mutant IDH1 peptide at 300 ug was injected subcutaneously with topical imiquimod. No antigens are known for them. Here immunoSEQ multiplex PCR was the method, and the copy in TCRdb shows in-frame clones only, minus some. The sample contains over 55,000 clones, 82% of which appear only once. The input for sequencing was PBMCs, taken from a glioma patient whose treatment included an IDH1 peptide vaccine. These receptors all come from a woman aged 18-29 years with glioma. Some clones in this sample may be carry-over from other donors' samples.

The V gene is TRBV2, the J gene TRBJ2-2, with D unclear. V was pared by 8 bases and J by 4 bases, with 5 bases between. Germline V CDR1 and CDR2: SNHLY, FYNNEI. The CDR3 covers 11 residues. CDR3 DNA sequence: TGTGCCAGCCGGTTCACCGGGGAGCTGTTTTTT. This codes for CASRFTGELFF. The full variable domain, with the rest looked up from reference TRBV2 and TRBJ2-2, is EPEVTQTPSHQVTQMGQEVILRCVPISNHLYFYWYRQILGQKVEFLVSFYNNEISEKSEIFDDQFSVERPDGSNFTLKIRSTKLEDSAMYFCASRFTGELFFGEGSRLTVL.

The CDR3 loop reads CASSEGGRLVWGTDTQYF. The CDR3 DNA follows: TGTGCCAGCAGTGAAGGCGGGAGATTAGTTTGGGGCACAGATACGCAGTATTTT. The chain is built from TRBV2 and TRBJ2-3; 7 nucleotides align to TRBD2. Unmatched junction bases numbered 11, after V lost 1 base and J lost 1 base. Per the germline V gene, CDR1 is SNHLY and CDR2 is FYNNEI. The CDR3 extends over 18 amino acids.

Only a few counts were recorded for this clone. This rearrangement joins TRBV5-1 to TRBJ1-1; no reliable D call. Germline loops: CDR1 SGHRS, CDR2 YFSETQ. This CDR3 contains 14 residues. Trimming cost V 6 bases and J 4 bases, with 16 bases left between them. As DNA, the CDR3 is TGCGCCAGCACCGAAGGACGGGAATCCACTGAAGCTTTCTTT. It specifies CASTEGRESTEAFF.

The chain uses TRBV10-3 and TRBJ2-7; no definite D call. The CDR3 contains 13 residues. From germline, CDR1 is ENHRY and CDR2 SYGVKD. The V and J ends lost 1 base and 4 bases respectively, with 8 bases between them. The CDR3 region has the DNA TGTGCCATCAGTGAGTTTACGGAGTACGAGCAGTACTTC. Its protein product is CAISEFTEYEQYF.

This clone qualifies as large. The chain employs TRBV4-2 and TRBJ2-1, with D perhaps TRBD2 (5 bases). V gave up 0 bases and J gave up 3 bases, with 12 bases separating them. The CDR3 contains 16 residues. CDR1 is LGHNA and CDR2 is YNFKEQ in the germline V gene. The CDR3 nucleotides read TGTGCCAGCAGCCAAGAGGGGAGTCTAGTCTACAATGAGCAGTTCTTC. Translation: CASSQEGSLVYNEQFF.

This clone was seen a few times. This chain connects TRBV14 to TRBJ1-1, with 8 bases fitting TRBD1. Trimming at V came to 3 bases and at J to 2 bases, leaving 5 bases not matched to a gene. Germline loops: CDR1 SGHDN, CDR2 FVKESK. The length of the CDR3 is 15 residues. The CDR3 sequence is CASSHSPGGNTEAFF. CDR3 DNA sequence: TGTGCCAGCAGCCACTCCCCAGGGGGCAACACTGAAGCTTTCTTT.

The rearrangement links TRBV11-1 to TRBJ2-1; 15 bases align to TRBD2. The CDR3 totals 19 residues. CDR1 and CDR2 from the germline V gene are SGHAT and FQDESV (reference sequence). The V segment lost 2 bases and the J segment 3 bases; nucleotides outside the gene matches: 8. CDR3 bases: TGTGCCAGCAGCTTATATCCCCGGACTAGCGGGGGGGTCTACAATGAGCAGTTCTTC. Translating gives CASSLYPRTSGGVYNEQFF.

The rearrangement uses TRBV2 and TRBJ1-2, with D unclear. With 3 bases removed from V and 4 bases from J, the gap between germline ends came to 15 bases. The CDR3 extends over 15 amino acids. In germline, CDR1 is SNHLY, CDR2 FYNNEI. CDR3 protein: CASSEDGWEGYGYTF. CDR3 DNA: TGTGCCAGCAGTGAGGACGGCTGGGAGGGCTATGGCTACACCTTC.

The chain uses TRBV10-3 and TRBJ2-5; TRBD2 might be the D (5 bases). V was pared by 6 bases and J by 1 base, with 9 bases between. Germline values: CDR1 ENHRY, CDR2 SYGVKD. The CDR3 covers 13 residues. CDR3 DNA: TGTGCCATCAGGAGAGGGCCCCAAGAGACCCAGTACTTC. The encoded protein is CAIRRGPQETQYF.

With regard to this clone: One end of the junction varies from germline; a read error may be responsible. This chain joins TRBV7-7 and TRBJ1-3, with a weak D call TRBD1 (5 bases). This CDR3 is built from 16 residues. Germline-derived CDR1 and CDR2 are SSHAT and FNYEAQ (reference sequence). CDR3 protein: CASSLAGGEGRNTIYF. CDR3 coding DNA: TGTGCTAGCAGCTTAGCCGGGGGTGAGGGTAGAAACACCATATATTTT.

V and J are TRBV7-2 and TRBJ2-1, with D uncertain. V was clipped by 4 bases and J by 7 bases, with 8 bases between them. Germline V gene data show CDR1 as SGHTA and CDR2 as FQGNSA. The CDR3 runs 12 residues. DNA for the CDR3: TGTGCCAGCAGCTCGCAGGCGAATGAGCAGTTCTTC. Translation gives CASSSQANEQFF.

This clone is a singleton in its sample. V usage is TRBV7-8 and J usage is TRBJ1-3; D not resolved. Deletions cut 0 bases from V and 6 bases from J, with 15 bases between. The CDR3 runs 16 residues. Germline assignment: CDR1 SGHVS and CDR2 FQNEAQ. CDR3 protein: CASSLAGRGQINTIYF. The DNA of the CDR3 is TGTGCCAGCAGCTTAGCAGGCCGGGGTCAGATAAACACCATATATTTT.

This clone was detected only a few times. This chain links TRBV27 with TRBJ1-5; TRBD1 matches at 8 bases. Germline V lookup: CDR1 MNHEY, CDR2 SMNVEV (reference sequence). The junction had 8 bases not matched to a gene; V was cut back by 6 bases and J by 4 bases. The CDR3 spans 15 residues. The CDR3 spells CASSQYRQGNQPQHF. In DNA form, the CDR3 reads TGTGCCAGCAGCCAGTATAGACAGGGGAATCAGCCCCAGCATTTT.

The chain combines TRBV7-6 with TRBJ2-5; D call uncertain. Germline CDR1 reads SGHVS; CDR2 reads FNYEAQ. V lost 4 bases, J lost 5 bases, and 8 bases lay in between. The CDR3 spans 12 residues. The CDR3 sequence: CASSSIGETQYF. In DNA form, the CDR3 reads TGTGCCAGCAGCTCCATCGGGGAGACCCAGTACTTC.

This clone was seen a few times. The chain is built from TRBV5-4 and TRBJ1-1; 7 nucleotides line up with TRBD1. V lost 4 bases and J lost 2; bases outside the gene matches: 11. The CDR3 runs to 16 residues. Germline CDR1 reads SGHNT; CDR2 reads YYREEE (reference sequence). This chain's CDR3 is CASSEGGVRRNTEAFF. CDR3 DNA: TGTGCCAGCAGCGAAGGGGGCGTGAGAAGAAACACTGAAGCTTTCTTT.

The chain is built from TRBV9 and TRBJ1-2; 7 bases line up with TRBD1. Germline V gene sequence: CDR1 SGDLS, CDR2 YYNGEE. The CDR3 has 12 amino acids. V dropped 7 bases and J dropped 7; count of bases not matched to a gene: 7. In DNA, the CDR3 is TGTGCCAGCCGTACAGGGGTCGGTGGCTACACCTTC. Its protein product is CASRTGVGGYTF.

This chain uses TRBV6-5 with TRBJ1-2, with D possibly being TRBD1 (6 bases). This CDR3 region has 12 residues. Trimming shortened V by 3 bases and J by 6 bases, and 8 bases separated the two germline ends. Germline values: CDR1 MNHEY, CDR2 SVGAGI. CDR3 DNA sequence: TGTGCCAGCAGTTATTCAGGGGATGGCTACACCTTC. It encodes CASSYSGDGYTF.

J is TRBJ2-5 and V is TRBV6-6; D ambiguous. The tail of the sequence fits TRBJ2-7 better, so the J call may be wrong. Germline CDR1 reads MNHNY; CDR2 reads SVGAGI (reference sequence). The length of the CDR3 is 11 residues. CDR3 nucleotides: TGTGCCAGCAACGACCGCTACGAGCAGTACTTC. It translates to CASNDRYEQYF.

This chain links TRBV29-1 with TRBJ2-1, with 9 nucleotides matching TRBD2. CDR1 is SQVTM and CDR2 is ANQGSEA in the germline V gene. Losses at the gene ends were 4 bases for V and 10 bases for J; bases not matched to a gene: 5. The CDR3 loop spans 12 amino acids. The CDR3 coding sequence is TGCAGCGTTGGCCTAGCGGGATACGAGCAGTTCTTC. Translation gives CSVGLAGYEQFF.

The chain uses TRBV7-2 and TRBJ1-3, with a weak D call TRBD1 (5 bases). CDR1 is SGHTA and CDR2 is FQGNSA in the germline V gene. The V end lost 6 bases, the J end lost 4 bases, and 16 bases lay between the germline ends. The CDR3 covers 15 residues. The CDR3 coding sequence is TGTGCCAGCAGGTGGGACGGAGGGTTCGGAAACACCATATATTTT. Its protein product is CASRWDGGFGNTIYF.

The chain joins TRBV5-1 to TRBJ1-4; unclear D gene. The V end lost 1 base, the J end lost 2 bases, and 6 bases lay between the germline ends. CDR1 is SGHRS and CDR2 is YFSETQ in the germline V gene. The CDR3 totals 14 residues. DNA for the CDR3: TGCGCCAGCAGCTTGAGCGGGACTAATGAAAAACTGTTTTTT. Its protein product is CASSLSGTNEKLFF.

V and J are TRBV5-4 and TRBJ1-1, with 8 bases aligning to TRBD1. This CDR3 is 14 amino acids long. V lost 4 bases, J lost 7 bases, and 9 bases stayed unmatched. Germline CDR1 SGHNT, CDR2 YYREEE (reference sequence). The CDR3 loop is CASSEADRVIEAFF. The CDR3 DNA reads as TGTGCCAGCAGCGAGGCGGACAGGGTCATTGAAGCTTTCTTT.